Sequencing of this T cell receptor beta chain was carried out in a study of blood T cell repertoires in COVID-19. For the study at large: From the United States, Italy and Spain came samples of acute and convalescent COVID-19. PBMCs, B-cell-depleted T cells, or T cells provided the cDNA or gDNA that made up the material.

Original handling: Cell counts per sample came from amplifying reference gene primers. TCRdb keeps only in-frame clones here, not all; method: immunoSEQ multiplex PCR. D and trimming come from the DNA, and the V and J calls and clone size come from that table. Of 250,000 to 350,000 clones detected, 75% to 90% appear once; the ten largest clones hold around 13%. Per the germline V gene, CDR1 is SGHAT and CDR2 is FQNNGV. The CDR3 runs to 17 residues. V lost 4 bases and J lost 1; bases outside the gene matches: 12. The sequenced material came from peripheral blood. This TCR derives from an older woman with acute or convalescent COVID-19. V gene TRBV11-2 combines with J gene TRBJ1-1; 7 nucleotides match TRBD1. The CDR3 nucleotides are TGTGCCAGCAGCTCCCAACGGGACAGCACTTCGAACACTGAAGCTTTCTTT. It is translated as CASSSQRDSTSNTEAFF.